This T cell receptor beta chain originates from a study of blood T cells in healthy people across ages (dated by TCRdb to 2015 to 2017). In the study overall: Template switching captured roughly one uniquely barcoded TCR beta cDNA molecule per two T cells in model experiments. Age-related changes in TCR beta repertoire diversity were measured in the study by deep sequencing normalized with unique cDNA molecular identifiers. Four age groups were formed from the donors: young (average approximately 15 years), middle-aged (less than 40), aged (approximately 60) and long-lived (around 80). To avoid experimental bias, donors of different ages were distributed randomly across sequencing lanes. The study analyzed two additional independent replicas of 1 million unique cDNA reads from the same blood draw for two donors, one aged 18 to 30 and one aged 80 or older.

Note on this clonotype: The antigen it binds to is not known. The sample holds no much larger clone one base away, and base qualities are not on file.

The donors were 40 or so Caucasian individuals from Russia, aged 6 to 90 years, who were systemically healthy. Each donor gave about 10 milliliters of peripheral blood, drawn into EDTA-treated Vacutainer tubes. Ficoll-Paque density-gradient centrifugation was used to isolate PBMCs, with at least 6.5 million per sample. Total RNA, at least 6 micrograms per sample, was extracted from PBMCs with Trizol reagent. For every donor, flow cytometry on a PBMC aliquot measured the percentage of naive CD45RAhigh/CD27high T cells. The library was prepared using 5' RACE. TCRdb records Illumina HiSeq 2500 as the sequencer. The second PCR ran for roughly 7 to 11 cycles and used a J-beta primer mix along with a sample-barcoded 5' primer. A unique molecular identifier was introduced onto each TCR beta cDNA molecule by a template-switch 5' adaptor carrying 12 random nucleotides. At least 2.5 million CDR3-containing paired-end reads were obtained from each sample. The Mint cDNA synthesis kit, primed by a TRBC-specific oligonucleotide, was used to synthesize first-strand cDNA from all RNA. After uracil-DNA glycosylase treatment, a first 18-cycle PCR used universal primers M1SS and BC2_uni_R on all cDNA. The authors' pipeline ran thus. For normalization, 1 million high-quality reads, each with a distinct molecular identifier, were randomly selected from each sample. Reads sharing molecular identifiers were discarded rather than binned into consensus sequences. MiTCR, set to a Q25 quality threshold and the strictest error-elimination algorithm, was used for CDR3 identification, clonotype clustering and error correction. A nonparametric unseen species model using Euler transformation provided a lower-bound estimate of total TCR beta diversity. Using fastp trimming at Q25 and MiXCR clonotype assembly, TCRdb reanalyzed the public sequencing data and kept in-frame beta chains. Rows are unified per CDR3 protein, each entry keeping the most common DNA and genes. V and J calls and clone size were set by TCRdb, not the authors. The table for this sample lists fewer than 2,000,000 distinct CDR3 sequences; almost 35% of them were counted only once. Roughly 10% of the sample belongs to the ten largest clones.

From a lookup of the germline V gene (reference sequence), CDR1 and CDR2 are DFQATT and SNEGSKA. The trim is 6 bases for V and 3 bases for J, with a gap of 15 bases between the germline ends. Inclusive of the bounding cysteine and phenylalanine, the CDR3 is 13 residues long. CDR3 DNA is the only sequence kept; it has 39 bases, read in frame from the first base. Results the study describes overall, beyond this receptor: There was a strong correlation between observed TCR beta diversity and the percentage of naive T cells measured by flow cytometry. The CMV infection status of donors was not known, potentially confounding age-related changes in expanded clonotypes. Because profiling used bulk unsorted PBMCs, naive and antigen-experienced compartments could not be compared conclusively. Estimates of total diversity from one million sequenced T cells were regarded as lower bounds and underestimates. As age increased, observed TCR beta diversity per million T cells dropped in a roughly linear way, and a significant reduction was already evident by age 40. Compared with the aged group, the long-lived group had more naive CD4+ T cells, fewer expanded clones and increased TCR diversity, suggesting age selection.

Specimen: blood. The sequence joins TRBV20-1 to TRBJ2-7; the D gene is possibly TRBD1 or TRBD2, with 5 bases matching each. The sequence was collected from a woman in her thirties in good health. The CDR3 amino acid sequence is: CSALSGPRYEQYF. The DNA sequence reads TGCAGTGCCTTATCGGGACCCCGCTACGAGCAGTACTTC.